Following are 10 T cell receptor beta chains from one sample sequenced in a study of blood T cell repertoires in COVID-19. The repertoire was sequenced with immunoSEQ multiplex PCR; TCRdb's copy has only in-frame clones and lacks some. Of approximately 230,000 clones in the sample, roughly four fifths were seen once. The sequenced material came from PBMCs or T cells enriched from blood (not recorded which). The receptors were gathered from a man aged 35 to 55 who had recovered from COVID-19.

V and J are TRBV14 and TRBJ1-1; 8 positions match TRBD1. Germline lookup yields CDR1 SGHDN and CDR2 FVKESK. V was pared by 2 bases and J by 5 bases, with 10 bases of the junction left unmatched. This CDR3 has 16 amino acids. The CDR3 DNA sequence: TGTGCCAGCAGCCAACTAAAAACAGGGGGTGGAACTGAAGCTTTCTTT. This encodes CASSQLKTGGGTEAFF.

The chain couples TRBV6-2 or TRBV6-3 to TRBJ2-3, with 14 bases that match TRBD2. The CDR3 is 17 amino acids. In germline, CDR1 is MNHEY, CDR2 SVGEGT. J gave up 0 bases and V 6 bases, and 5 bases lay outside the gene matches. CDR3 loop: CASSRGLAGGSTDTQYF. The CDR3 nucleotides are TGTGCCAGCAGCCGAGGACTAGCGGGAGGAAGCACAGATACGCAGTATTTT.

Here the CDR3 DNA reads TGTGCCAGCACCCAAAAGGAGGGCTATGGCTACACCTTC. It translates to CASTQKEGYGYTF. The chain recombines TRBV7-8 with TRBJ1-2; D gene ambiguous. Trimming pared 7 bases from V and 4 bases from J, leaving 13 bases between. Germline lookup yields CDR1 SGHVS and CDR2 FQNEAQ. This CDR3 comprises 13 residues.

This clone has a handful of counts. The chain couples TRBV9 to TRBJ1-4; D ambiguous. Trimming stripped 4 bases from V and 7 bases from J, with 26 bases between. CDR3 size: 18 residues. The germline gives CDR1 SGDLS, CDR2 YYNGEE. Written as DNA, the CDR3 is TGTGCCAGCAGCCCCCGCGAAACCCCACTAGTCGACGGTGAAAAACTGTTTTTT. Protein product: CASSPRETPLVDGEKLFF.

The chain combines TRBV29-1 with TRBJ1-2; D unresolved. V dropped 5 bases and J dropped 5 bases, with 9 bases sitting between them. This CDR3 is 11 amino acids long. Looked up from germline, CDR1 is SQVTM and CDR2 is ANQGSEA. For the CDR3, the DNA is TGCAGCGTTCAGAGGTCTTATGGCTACACCTTC. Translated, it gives CSVQRSYGYTF. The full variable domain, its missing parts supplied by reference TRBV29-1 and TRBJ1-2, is SAVISQKPSRDICQRGTSLTIQCQVDSQVTMMFWYRQQPGQSLTLIATANQGSEATYESGFVIDKFPISRPNLTFSTLTVSNMSPEDSSIYLCSVQRSYGYTFGSGTRLTVV.

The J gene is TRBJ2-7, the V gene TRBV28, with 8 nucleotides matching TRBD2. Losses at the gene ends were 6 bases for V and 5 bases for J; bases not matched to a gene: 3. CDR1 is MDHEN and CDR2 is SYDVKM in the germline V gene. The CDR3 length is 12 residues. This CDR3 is CASSSGGDEQYF. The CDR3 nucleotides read TGTGCCAGCAGCTCCGGGGGGGACGAGCAGTACTTC.

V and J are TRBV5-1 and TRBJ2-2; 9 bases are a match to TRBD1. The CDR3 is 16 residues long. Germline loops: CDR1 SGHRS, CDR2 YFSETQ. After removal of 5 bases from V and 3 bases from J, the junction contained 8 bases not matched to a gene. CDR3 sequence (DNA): TGCGCCAGCAGTCCGGGTAGGACAGGGGACACCGGGGAGCTGTTTTTT. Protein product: CASSPGRTGDTGELFF.

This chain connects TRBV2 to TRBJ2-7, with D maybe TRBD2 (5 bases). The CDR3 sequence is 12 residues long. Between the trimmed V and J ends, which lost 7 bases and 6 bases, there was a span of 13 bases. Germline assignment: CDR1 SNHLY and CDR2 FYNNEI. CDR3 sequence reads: CASTAPGSEQYF. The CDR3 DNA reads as TGTGCCAGCACCGCCCCTGGGAGCGAGCAGTACTTC.

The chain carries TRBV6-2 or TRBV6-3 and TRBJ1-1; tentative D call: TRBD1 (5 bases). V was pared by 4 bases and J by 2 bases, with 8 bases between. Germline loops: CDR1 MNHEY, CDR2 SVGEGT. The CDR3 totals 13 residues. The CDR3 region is CASSFRANTEAFF. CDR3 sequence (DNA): TGTGCCAGCAGTTTCAGGGCCAACACTGAAGCTTTCTTT.

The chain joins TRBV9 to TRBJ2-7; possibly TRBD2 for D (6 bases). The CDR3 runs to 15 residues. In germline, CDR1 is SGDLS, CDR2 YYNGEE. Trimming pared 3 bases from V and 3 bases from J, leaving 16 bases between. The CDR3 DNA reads TGTGCCAGCAGCGGCCGGGACTCTAAATTCTACGAGCAGTACTTC. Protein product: CASSGRDSKFYEQYF.